The 24 T cell receptor beta chains below were found in one sample sequenced in a study of shared clonotypes between healthy human individuals (dated by TCRdb to 2020 to 2022). The library came from the immunoSEQ multiplex PCR assay. TCRdb re-hosts the immuneACCESS table, in-frame sequences only. Its copies lack some clones; in the studies checked, an unresolved V gene accounts for under half of them, and the cause for the rest is not known. The sample yields approximately 95,000 clones; under 80% were counted once. The ten largest make up about 48% of the sample. The sample was memory CD8+ T cells sorted from blood. The cell subset or site label corresponds to: CD45RO+ cells pooled with CCR7-negative TemRA cells. These receptors were taken from a man aged 25-45 years in good health.

In its sample, this clone was seen once. V usage is TRBV5-1 and J usage is TRBJ2-1; D gene uncertain. Between the trimmed V and J ends, which lost 4 bases and 5 bases, there was a span of 13 bases. CDR1 and CDR2 from the germline V gene are SGHRS and YFSETQ. The CDR3 sequence is 14 residues long. The CDR3 DNA sequence: TGCGCCAGCAGCAAACTGGACGGCGACAATGAGCAGTTCTTC. This gives the protein CASSKLDGDNEQFF.

This chain connects TRBV4-3 to TRBJ2-7; unclear D gene. There are 15 residues in the CDR3. Looked up from germline, CDR1 is LGHNA and CDR2 is YSLEER. The germline V and J ends were trimmed by 2 bases and 7 bases, with 18 bases remaining between them. CDR3 nucleotides: TGCGCCAGCAGCCAATCCCCGAGCGCTGGGTTGGAGCAGTACTTC. Amino acids: CASSQSPSAGLEQYF.

The chain recombines TRBV27 with TRBJ2-3, with TRBD1 as a possible D gene (6 bases). V dropped 5 bases and J dropped 4 bases, with 10 bases sitting between them. CDR1 is MNHEY and CDR2 is SMNVEV in the germline V gene (reference sequence). The CDR3 spans 13 residues. Written as DNA, the CDR3 is TGTGCCAGCAGTCTCACAGGGCCAGATACGCAGTATTTT. Residues: CASSLTGPDTQYF.

V is TRBV9 and J is TRBJ2-2; D perhaps matches TRBD1 (6 bases). Germline CDR1 and CDR2: SGDLS and YYNGEE. The CDR3 extends over 14 amino acids. V dropped 2 bases and J dropped 7 bases, with 12 bases sitting between them. CDR3 sequence reads: CASSVTGQVGELFF. The CDR3 DNA is TGTGCCAGCAGCGTCACAGGGCAGGTCGGGGAGCTGTTTTTT.

The V call is TRBV29-1, the J call TRBJ1-5, with TRBD1 as a possible D gene (6 bases). Trimming shortened V by 2 bases and J by 7 bases, and 12 bases separated the two germline ends. CDR3 length equals 13 residues. The V gene's germline CDR1 is SQVTM and CDR2 ANQGSEA. The CDR3 is CSVETGRGQPQHF. The DNA for the CDR3 is TGCAGCGTTGAAACAGGGAGGGGACAGCCCCAGCATTTT.

The table lists this clone with a few counts. This chain joins TRBV27 and TRBJ2-1; TRBD1 matches at 7 bases. The CDR3 is made up of 13 amino acids. J was trimmed by 8 bases and V by 4 bases; bases with no gene match: 5. The germline gives CDR1 MNHEY, CDR2 SMNVEV (reference sequence). CDR3 sequence: CASSSVTGDEQFF. The CDR3 region has the DNA TGTGCCAGCAGTTCAGTCACAGGGGATGAGCAGTTCTTC.

The genes are TRBV28 and TRBJ1-1; D call uncertain. Germline V gene data show CDR1 as MDHEN and CDR2 as SYDVKM. The germline V and J ends were trimmed by 2 bases and 2 bases, with 6 bases remaining between them. The CDR3 is 13 amino acids. The CDR3 DNA reads as TGTGCCAGCAGTTTACGCATCAACACTGAAGCTTTCTTT. Amino acid sequence: CASSLRINTEAFF. Complete variable domain (other parts from reference TRBV28 and TRBJ1-1): DVKVTQSSRYLVKRTGEKVFLECVQDMDHENMFWYRQDPGLGLRLIYFSYDVKMKEKGDIPEGYSVSREKKERFSLILESASTNQTSMYLCASSLRINTEAFFGQGTRLTVV.

There are a few counts of this clone. The V and J genes are TRBV7-9 and TRBJ2-7; no clear D. Germline-derived CDR1 and CDR2 are SEHNR and FQNEAQ (reference sequence). The CDR3 is 12 residues long. Trimming stripped 1 base from V and 6 bases from J, with 7 bases between. The DNA of the CDR3 is TGTGCCAGCAGCTTAGGGTACGGCGAGCAGTACTTC. It is translated as CASSLGYGEQYF. The variable domain in full, with the rest retrieved from reference TRBV7-9 and TRBJ2-7, is DTGVSQNPRHKITKRGQNVTFRCDPISEHNRLYWYRQTLGQGPEFLTYFQNEAQLEKSRLLSDRFSAERPKGSFSTLEIQRTEQGDSAMYLCASSLGYGEQYFGPGTRLTVT.

This clone showed up many times. The chain carries TRBV7-2 and TRBJ2-7, with 9 bases that match TRBD2. CDR3 length: 15 amino acids. The V gene's germline CDR1 is SGHTA and CDR2 FQGNSA. Germline trimming cut 1 base from V and 4 bases from J; bases unmatched to any gene: 5. The CDR3 sequence: CASSLEAGGPYEQYF. The CDR3 region has the DNA TGTGCCAGCAGCTTAGAGGCGGGAGGGCCGTACGAGCAGTACTTC.

This clone showed up many times. This rearrangement joins TRBV7-9 to TRBJ1-1, with D tentatively TRBD1 (5 bases). With 5 bases removed from V and 1 base from J, the gap between germline ends came to 11 bases. The germline V gene has CDR1 SEHNR and CDR2 FQNEAQ (reference sequence). The CDR3 loop spans 14 amino acids. The CDR3 region has the DNA TGTGCCAGCAGCCCAGGGTTGGGGAACACTGAAGCTTTCTTT. It is translated as CASSPGLGNTEAFF.

This clone was seen a handful of times. The chain combines TRBV11-2 with TRBJ2-1, with 10 bases lining up with TRBD2. Germline V lookup: CDR1 SGHAT, CDR2 FQNNGV. The CDR3 spans 16 residues. V was pared by 4 bases and J by 6 bases, with 9 bases of the junction left unmatched. Written as DNA, the CDR3 is TGTGCCAGCAGCTCTGGACTAGCGGTGTCGGGCAATGAGCAGTTCTTC. Translated: CASSSGLAVSGNEQFF.

As concerns this clone: Its ends do not fully match the called genes, so a read error is possible. This chain joins TRBV7-9 and TRBJ2-7, with 7 bases fitting TRBD2. The CDR3 consists of 15 residues. The germline V gene encodes CDR1 SEHNR and CDR2 FQNEAQ (reference sequence). The CDR3 nucleotides are TGTGCTAGCAGCTTAGAGGCGGGAGTAGGGTACGAGCAGTACTTC. Encoded protein: CASSLEAGVGYEQYF.

The gene calls are TRBV11-1 and TRBJ2-5, with TRBD2 matching 9 bases. V lost 2 bases to trimming and J lost 4 bases; unmatched junction nucleotides: 5. Germline loops: CDR1 SGHAT, CDR2 FQDESV (reference sequence). The length of the CDR3 is 15 residues. CDR3 region: CASSLIVAGAETQYF. DNA of the CDR3: TGTGCCAGCAGCTTAATCGTAGCGGGAGCAGAGACCCAGTACTTC.

V is TRBV6-5 and J is TRBJ1-2, with no clear D. CDR1 is MNHEY, CDR2 SVGAGI, per germline. This CDR3 has 12 amino acids. V was shortened by 5 bases and J by 3 bases, with 7 bases between the two germline ends. CDR3 residues: CASSPRHYGYTF. In nucleotides, the CDR3 is TGTGCCAGCAGTCCGAGGCACTATGGCTACACCTTC.

The CDR3 region is CASSTFGSSTDTQYF. CDR3 DNA sequence: TGTGCCAGCAGTACGTTCGGGTCTAGCACAGATACGCAGTATTTT. The genes are TRBV28 and TRBJ2-3; D gene uncertain. CDR3 length: 15 amino acids. CDR1 and CDR2 from the germline V gene are MDHEN and SYDVKM. V dropped 5 bases and J dropped 0 bases, with 12 bases sitting between them.

The chain is built from TRBV6-4 and TRBJ1-5; D possibly corresponds to TRBD1 (5 bases). The CDR3 contains 14 residues. Germline CDR1 MRHNA, CDR2 SNTAGT. The V end lost 6 bases, the J end lost 6 bases, and 15 bases lay between the germline ends. The CDR3 nucleotides read TGTGCCAGCAGACATGAAAACAGGCCTCAGCCCCAGCATTTT. It encodes CASRHENRPQPQHF.

The rearrangement joins TRBV19 to TRBJ1-1; D is ambiguous. This CDR3 is built from 14 residues. The germline gives CDR1 LNHDA, CDR2 SQIVND (reference sequence). V dropped 6 bases and J dropped 1 base, with 12 bases sitting between them. This chain's CDR3 is CASSAIRWNTEAFF. Written as DNA, the CDR3 is TGTGCCAGTAGCGCTATAAGGTGGAACACTGAAGCTTTCTTT.

This chain uses TRBV11-1 with TRBJ1-2; 9 nucleotides match TRBD1. This CDR3 contains 16 residues. Germline-derived CDR1 and CDR2 are SGHAT and FQDESV (reference sequence). V trimming: 4 bases; J trimming: 0 bases; junction bases outside the gene matches: 6. In DNA, the CDR3 is TGTGCCAGCAGCTCGGGACAGGGAAGGGCTAACTATGGCTACACCTTC. This gives the protein CASSSGQGRANYGYTF.

The V gene is TRBV11-2, the J gene TRBJ2-6; no clear D gene. Germline CDR1 SGHAT, CDR2 FQNNGV. Trimming cost V 4 bases and J 4 bases, with 11 bases left between them. This CDR3 comprises 15 residues. CDR3 DNA sequence: TGTGCCAGCAGCTCCCTTTTGGAAGGGGCCAACGTCCTGACTTTC. Protein product: CASSSLLEGANVLTF.

This clone was seen repeatedly, ten times or more. The gene calls are TRBV5-6 and TRBJ2-7, with D perhaps TRBD1 (5 bases). The length of the CDR3 is 14 residues. Germline assignment: CDR1 SGHDT and CDR2 YYEEEE. The germline V and J ends were trimmed by 0 bases and 2 bases, with 9 bases remaining between them. CDR3 amino acids: CASSLGADTYEQYF. CDR3 bases: TGTGCCAGCAGCTTGGGGGCGGACACCTACGAGCAGTACTTC.

This clone turned up a few times. The rearrangement links TRBV10-3 to TRBJ1-1; D unclear. The CDR3 covers 15 residues. Germline CDR1 ENHRY, CDR2 SYGVKD. Trimming stripped 0 bases from V and 4 bases from J, with 12 bases between. Here the CDR3 DNA reads TGTGCCATCAGTGAGTCGAAAGGGAGCCTCACTGAAGCTTTCTTT. Translation gives CAISESKGSLTEAFF.

This clone appeared a few times. The V gene is TRBV15, the J gene TRBJ2-5; D is possibly TRBD2 (6 bases). This CDR3 is built from 14 residues. Trimming pared 3 bases from V and 6 bases from J, leaving 14 bases between. Germline V CDR1 and CDR2: LNHNV, YYDKDF (reference sequence). The CDR3 protein is CATSSRETLKTQYF. Here the CDR3 DNA reads TGTGCCACCAGCAGCCGGGAGACTCTGAAGACCCAGTACTTC.

The chain links TRBV2 to TRBJ2-7; the match to TRBD1 covers 7 bases. The CDR3 is made up of 13 amino acids. In germline, CDR1 is SNHLY, CDR2 FYNNEI. With V trimmed by 7 bases and J by 3 bases, 6 bases remained unmatched. The CDR3 nucleotides read TGTGCCAGCAACTCCGGGACAGACTACGAGCAGTACTTC. This encodes CASNSGTDYEQYF.

Only a few counts were recorded for this clone. DNA for the CDR3: TGTGCCATCAGGCTAGCAGATACCTACGAGCAGTACTTC. Protein product: CAIRLADTYEQYF. V usage is TRBV10-3 and J usage is TRBJ2-7; possibly TRBD2 for D (5 bases). The CDR3 runs 13 residues. Deletions cut 6 bases from V and 2 bases from J, with 11 bases between. CDR1 and CDR2 from the germline V gene are ENHRY and SYGVKD.